This T cell receptor beta chain was sequenced for a study of cytomegalovirus exposure and HLA in healthy donors. Vbeta (60) and Jbeta (13) primers were used in the PCR. The assay was immunoSEQ multiplex PCR, and TCRdb's table has in-frame clones only and misses some. The table shows around 100,000 clones, with 82% occurring only once. This clone has just a few counts. Healthy bone marrow donors supplied every sample. CDR1 is SGHRS, CDR2 YFSETQ, per germline. CDR3 length: 15 residues. The junction had 11 bases not matched to a gene; V was cut back by 2 bases and J by 9 bases. The specimen was PBMCs. The chain has TRBV5-1 and TRBJ2-3, with TRBD1 identical over 8 bases. The TCR originated in a man aged 25 to 40 in good health and CMV-seropositive. CDR3 region: CASSLNQQGEKTQYF. Here the CDR3 DNA reads TGCGCCAGCAGCTTAAATCAACAGGGGGAAAAAACGCAGTATTTT.